The source of this T cell receptor (beta chain) is a study of T cell changes during pregnancy in multiple sclerosis. V shed 4 bases and J 0 bases; nucleotides not matched to a gene: 2. Germline V lookup: CDR1 PRHDT, CDR2 FYEKMQ (reference sequence). This CDR3 region has 14 residues. Data came from immunoSEQ multiplex PCR; TCRdb stores just in-frame clones and leaves some out. The table shows more than 70,000 clones, with 91% occurring only once. This chain uses TRBV13 with TRBJ2-5; 7 nucleotides agree with TRBD1. The sequence was collected from a female donor in good health, enrolled as a control in a pregnancy study. The specimen was peripheral blood, collected after pregnancy. This CDR3 is CASSYRGNQETQYF. Written as DNA, the CDR3 is TGTGCCAGCAGCTACAGGGGAAACCAAGAGACCCAGTACTTC.